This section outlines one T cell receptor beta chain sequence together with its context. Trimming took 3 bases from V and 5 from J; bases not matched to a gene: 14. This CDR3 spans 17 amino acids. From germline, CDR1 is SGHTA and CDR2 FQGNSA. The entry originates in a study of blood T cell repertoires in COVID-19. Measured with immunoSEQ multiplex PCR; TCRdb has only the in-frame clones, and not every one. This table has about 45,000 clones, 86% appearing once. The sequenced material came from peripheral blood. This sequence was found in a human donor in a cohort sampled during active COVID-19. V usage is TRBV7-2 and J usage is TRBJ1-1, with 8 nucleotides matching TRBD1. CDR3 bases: TGTGCCAGCAGCTTTGGATTGGTAACAGGGGGAGGAACTGAAGCTTTCTTT. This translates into CASSFGLVTGGGTEAFF.